The following is a T cell receptor beta chain sequence with its context. These data come from a study of blood T cell repertoires in COVID-19. Study-level information: Samples came from the United States, Italy and Spain, spanning acute and convalescent COVID-19. T cells, B-cell-depleted T cells, or PBMCs provided the cDNA or gDNA that served as material.

V lost 9 bases, J lost 4 bases, and 18 bases lay in between. Germline V gene sequence: CDR1 LNHDA, CDR2 SQIVND (reference sequence). This CDR3 contains 14 residues. TCRdb's copy holds only in-frame clones and misses some; the assay was immunoSEQ multiplex PCR. In the table there are approximately 300,000 clones, around 90% of which are singletons. The clonotype comes from a woman in her 40s with COVID-19, enrolled during active disease. This chain joins TRBV19 and TRBJ1-1; possible D gene TRBD1, 6 bases. Material: peripheral blood. The CDR3 loop is CASAKRPRGTEAFF. As DNA, the CDR3 is TGTGCCAGCGCGAAACGCCCCAGGGGCACTGAAGCTTTCTTT. The complete variable domain, with remaining parts taken from reference TRBV19 and TRBJ1-1, reads DGGITQSPKYLFRKEGQNVTLSCEQNLNHDAMYWYRQDPGQGLRLIYYSQIVNDFQKGDIAEGYSVSREKKESFPLTVTSAQKNPTAFYLCASAKRPRGTEAFFGQGTRLTVV.